This is a list of T cell receptor beta chains from one sample in a study of control samples from healthy donors and cancer patients. Generated by immunoSEQ multiplex PCR, the TCRdb table keeps only in-frame clones and is missing some. Among about 84,000 clones listed, about nine tenths were seen once. Sequenced input: blood. The receptors derive from a man aged 25 to 45 in good health. The CDR3 runs from the conserved cysteine through the conserved F or W. The order of the fields is J gene, V gene, clone size, D gene, CDR3 protein, CDR3 DNA. D genes are given only for firm matches. Only some rows state a clone size, as once, few, many or a class for expanded clones.

>TRBJ2-7|TRBV7-2|-|TRBD2
CASSLGSGGVYEQYF
TGTGCCAGCAGCTTAGGTAGCGGGGGGGTATACGAGCAGTACTTC
>TRBJ2-5|TRBV7-7|-|TRBD2
CASSLGSGETQYF
TGTGCTAGCAGCCTCGGTAGCGGGGAGACCCAGTACTTC
>TRBJ2-1|TRBV6-5|-|-
CASGRGEFNEQFF
TGTGCCAGCGGGCGGGGTGAATTCAATGAGCAGTTCTTC
>TRBJ2-2|TRBV2|few|-
CASSYALPGELFF
TGTGCCAGCAGCTACGCGCTCCCCGGGGAGCTGTTTTTT
>TRBJ2-7|TRBV27|-|-
CASSAGFEQYF
TGTGCCAGCAGCGCAGGGTTCGAGCAGTACTTC
>TRBJ2-1|TRBV25-1|-|-
CASSGDEQFF
TGTGCCAGCAGCGGAGATGAGCAGTTCTTC
>TRBJ2-7|TRBV27|-|TRBD1
CASSSSGTGGYEQYF
TGTGCCAGCAGCTCCTCCGGGACAGGGGGCTACGAGCAGTACTTC
>TRBJ2-7|TRBV30|-|-
CAWDQGQTNYEQYF
TGTGCCTGGGACCAGGGACAAACTAACTACGAGCAGTACTTC
>TRBJ1-4|TRBV15|-|-
CATSRAGTRNEKLFF
TGTGCCACCAGCAGGGCCGGGACAAGAAATGAAAAACTGTTTTTT
>TRBJ1-3|TRBV5-1|once|-
CASSSTGSSGNTIYF
TGCGCCAGCAGCTCCACAGGGTCCTCTGGAAACACCATATATTTT
>TRBJ2-1|TRBV30|-|-
CAWKSTGALGEQFF
TGTGCCTGGAAATCCACCGGGGCCCTAGGGGAGCAGTTCTTC
>TRBJ2-1|TRBV24-1|-|TRBD2
CATSDSGGLHNEQFF
TGTGCCACCAGTGATTCGGGGGGGCTTCACAATGAGCAGTTCTTC
>TRBJ2-7|TRBV3-1/TRBV3-2|-|-
CASSPNPGDEQYF
TGTGCCAGCAGCCCTAATCCGGGGGACGAGCAGTACTTC
>TRBJ1-5|TRBV6-5|-|-
CASSYLRGGNQPQHF
TGTGCCAGCAGTTATCTCAGGGGAGGCAATCAGCCCCAGCATTTT
>TRBJ1-1|TRBV5-1|few|-
CASSTDGYTEAFF
TGCGCCAGCAGCACTGACGGATACACTGAAGCTTTCTTT
>TRBJ2-7|TRBV7-9|-|-
CASSLAVRGGEQYF
TGTGCCAGCAGCTTAGCGGTCAGGGGAGGAGAGCAGTACTTC
>TRBJ2-1|TRBV24-1|-|-
CATDSDPYNEQFF
TGTGCCACCGACAGTGATCCCTACAATGAGCAGTTCTTC
>TRBJ2-7|TRBV30|-|TRBD2
CAWSRAGGHREQYF
TGTGCCTGGAGTCGAGCGGGAGGCCATCGGGAGCAGTACTTC
>TRBJ1-1|TRBV5-1|-|-
CASSLGTPQTEAFF
TGCGCCAGCAGCTTGGGGACGCCACAGACTGAAGCTTTCTTT
>TRBJ2-2|TRBV6-5|-|TRBD2
CASCRAGYTGELFF
TGTGCCAGCTGTCGAGCGGGGTACACCGGGGAGCTGTTTTTT
>TRBJ2-2|TRBV30|-|-
CAWSGLGQLTGELFF
TGTGCCTGGAGTGGACTTGGACAGCTCACCGGGGAGCTGTTTTTT
>TRBJ2-5|TRBV19|-|TRBD1
CASLDRGFQETQYF
TGTGCCAGCCTCGACAGGGGCTTTCAAGAGACCCAGTACTTC
>TRBJ2-5|TRBV7-2|-|TRBD2
CASSLVASGAPNQETQYF
TGTGCCAGCAGCTTAGTGGCTAGCGGGGCCCCCAACCAAGAGACCCAGTACTTC
>TRBJ2-3|TRBV5-8|-|-
CASSLRQTDTQYF
TGTGCCAGCAGCTTGAGGCAGACGGATACGCAGTATTTT
>TRBJ1-5|TRBV27|-|-
CASSSVGPYSNQPQHF
TGTGCCAGCAGCTCGGTAGGGCCTTATAGCAATCAGCCCCAGCATTTT
>TRBJ1-6|TRBV6-4|-|-
CASSDSTNSPLHF
TGTGCCAGCAGTGACTCGACAAATTCACCCCTCCACTTT
>TRBJ1-3|TRBV30|-|-
CAWNYASGNTIYF
TGTGCCTGGAACTACGCCTCTGGAAACACCATATATTTT
>TRBJ2-3|TRBV19|-|-
CASSTAGTDTQYF
TGTGCCAGTTCCACTGCTGGCACAGATACGCAGTATTTT
>TRBJ1-5|TRBV4-1|-|-
CASSQDGNQPQHF
TGCGCCAGCAGCCAAGATGGTAATCAGCCCCAGCATTTT
>TRBJ2-1|TRBV27|-|TRBD1
CASSLRGLSSYNEQFF
TGTGCCAGCAGTTTGAGGGGGCTCAGCTCCTACAATGAGCAGTTCTTC
>TRBJ2-3|TRBV19|-|TRBD2
CASTPNSGRSTDTQYF
TGTGCCAGTACTCCCAATAGCGGGAGAAGCACAGATACGCAGTATTTT
>TRBJ1-3|TRBV13|-|-
CASSLREAGNTIYF
TGTGCCAGCAGCTTACGGGAAGCTGGAAACACCATATATTTT
>TRBJ1-2|TRBV30|-|-
CAGSSGSARYTF
TGTGCCGGATCTTCGGGGAGCGCTCGCTACACCTTC
>TRBJ1-4|TRBV5-6|-|TRBD1
CASSHRDSEKLFF
TGTGCCAGCAGCCACCGGGACAGCGAAAAACTGTTTTTT
>TRBJ2-1|TRBV7-9|-|-
CASSLNGLTYNEQFF
TGTGCCAGCAGCTTGAACGGTTTAACCTACAATGAGCAGTTCTTC
>TRBJ1-6|TRBV7-2|-|-
CASSLWGENSPLHF
TGTGCCAGCAGCTTATGGGGGGAAAACTCACCCCTCCACTTT
>TRBJ2-1|TRBV27|-|-
CASSLLTPSPGYNEQFF
TGTGCCAGCAGTTTACTTACCCCCTCCCCGGGCTACAATGAGCAGTTCTTC
>TRBJ2-2|TRBV29-1|-|-
CSGGTANTGELFF
TGCAGCGGCGGGACAGCGAACACCGGGGAGCTGTTTTTT
>TRBJ2-7|TRBV30|-|-
CAWTPTAGGLYEQYF
TGTGCCTGGACTCCGACGGCAGGGGGGTTGTACGAGCAGTACTTC
>TRBJ2-6|TRBV19|-|TRBD1
CASMAGGISGANVLTF
TGTGCCAGTATGGCAGGGGGCATCTCAGGGGCCAACGTCCTGACTTTC
>TRBJ1-1|TRBV6-5|-|TRBD1
CASSPSDRRWTEAFF
TGTGCCAGCAGTCCCTCGGACAGGCGTTGGACTGAAGCTTTCTTT
>TRBJ2-1|TRBV7-3|-|-
CASSTPGRDKINEQFF
TGTGCCAGCAGCACGCCAGGGCGGGATAAGATCAATGAGCAGTTCTTC
>TRBJ2-6|TRBV5-1|-|-
CASSFAGPGANVLTF
TGCGCCAGCAGTTTCGCAGGGCCTGGGGCCAACGTCCTGACTTTC
>TRBJ1-5|TRBV4-1|-|-
CASSQVGQRDQPQHF
TGCGCCAGCAGCCAAGTAGGACAGCGGGACCAGCCCCAGCATTTT
>TRBJ2-7|TRBV28|-|-
CASEQGTYEQYF
TGTGCCAGCGAGCAGGGGACCTACGAGCAGTACTTC
>TRBJ2-5|TRBV11-2|-|-
CASRQELGRETQYF
TGTGCCAGCAGGCAAGAACTGGGAAGGGAGACCCAGTACTTC